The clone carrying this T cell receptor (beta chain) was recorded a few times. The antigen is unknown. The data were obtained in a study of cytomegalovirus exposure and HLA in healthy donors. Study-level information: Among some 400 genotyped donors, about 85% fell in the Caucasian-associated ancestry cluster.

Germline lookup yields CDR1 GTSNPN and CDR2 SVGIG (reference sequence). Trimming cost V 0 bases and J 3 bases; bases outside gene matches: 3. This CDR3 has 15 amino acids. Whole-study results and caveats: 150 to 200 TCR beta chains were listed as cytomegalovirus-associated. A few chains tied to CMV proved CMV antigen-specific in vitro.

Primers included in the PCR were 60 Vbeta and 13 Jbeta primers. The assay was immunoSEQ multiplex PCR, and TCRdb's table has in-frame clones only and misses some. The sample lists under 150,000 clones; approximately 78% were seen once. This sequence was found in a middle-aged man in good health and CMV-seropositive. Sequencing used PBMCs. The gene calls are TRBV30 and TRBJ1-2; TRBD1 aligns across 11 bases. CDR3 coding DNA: TGTGCCTGGAGTGTATGGACAGGGGGCTACTATGGCTACACCTTC. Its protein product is CAWSVWTGGYYGYTF.